This T cell receptor beta chain derives from a study of identical twins. The CDR3 sequence is 14 residues long. Trimming took off 3 bases at V and 11 bases at J, with 17 bases between the two ends. Study results and caveats: Fewer insertions marked abundant cord blood beta clonotypes; young adult naive trended weakly, memory not at all.

This clonotype was picked up a small number of times. The antigen is unknown. Each cDNA held unique molecular identifiers, and template switching gave it a universal primer site. TCRdb fed the 5' RACE reads into MiXCR, producing one record per CDR3 protein. The profile shows some 730,000 distinct CDR3 sequences, roughly 18% of them singletons. These data were also reused for a study on T cells expressing NK-cell markers.

The V gene is TRBV12-3 or TRBV12-4, the J gene TRBJ1-5, with D perhaps matching TRBD1 (5 bases). The clonotype originates from a woman aged 18 to 35 in good health. The material sequenced was PBMCs. CDR3 sequence: CASSLGQGPKAQHF. DNA of the CDR3: TGTGCCAGCAGTTTGGGGCAGGGCCCCAAGGCCCAGCATTTT.